The 26 T cell receptor beta chains presented below share a single source sample, sequenced in a study of STAT3 mutations in large granular lymphocyte leukemia. Study results and caveats: At least one immunodominant TCR beta clonotype appeared in every T-cell large granular lymphocyte leukemia patient.

Clones were read by immunoSEQ multiplex PCR, and TCRdb kept only the in-frame ones, dropping some. The sample consists of roughly 1,700 clones, 55% to 70% of them appearing once. These receptors lack a known antigen. The specimen was peripheral blood mononuclear cells. The receptors were sampled from a woman aged 65 to 85 with T-cell large granular lymphocyte leukemia. Some clones in this sample may be carry-over from other donors' samples.

The genes are TRBV30 and TRBJ1-1; a possible D gene is TRBD1 (5 bases). CDR3 length: 16 residues. CDR1 and CDR2 from the germline V gene are GTSNPN and SVGIG (reference sequence). Between the trimmed V and J ends, which lost 2 bases and 0 bases, there was a span of 16 bases. CDR3: CAWSRGELLLNTEAFF. The CDR3 nucleotides read TGTGCCTGGAGTCGGGGGGAACTCCTCTTGAACACTGAAGCTTTCTTT.

This clone was counted between two and nine times. V usage is TRBV4-2 and J usage is TRBJ1-2; D remains ambiguous. CDR3 length: 11 amino acids. V lost 0 bases and J lost 8, with 4 bases in between. The germline CDR1 and CDR2 sequences are LGHNA and YNFKEQ. The CDR3 region is CASSQDWGYTF. As DNA, the CDR3 is TGTGCCAGCAGCCAAGATTGGGGCTACACCTTC.

The J gene is TRBJ1-2, the V gene TRBV29-1; 11 bases fit TRBD1. Trimming removed 6 bases from V and 2 bases from J; junction bases left unmatched: 2. Germline V gene data show CDR1 as SQVTM and CDR2 as ANQGSEA. This CDR3 contains 13 residues. CDR3 bases: TGCAGCGTAAGGACAGGGGGCAACTATGGCTACACCTTC. Its translation is CSVRTGGNYGYTF.

This chain uses TRBV29-1 with TRBJ1-1; D is uncertain. The CDR3 is made up of 13 amino acids. Germline CDR1 SQVTM, CDR2 ANQGSEA. Trimming took off 3 bases at V and 1 base at J, with 9 bases between the two ends. Written as DNA, the CDR3 is TGCAGCGTTGAGGTCCAGGCGAACACTGAAGCTTTCTTT. The encoded protein is CSVEVQANTEAFF.

This clone has just a few counts. This rearrangement joins TRBV4-3 to TRBJ2-7, with 7 bases aligning to TRBD2. V lost 4 bases to trimming and J lost 5 bases; unmatched junction nucleotides: 5. The CDR3 has 13 residues. The germline V gene has CDR1 LGHNA and CDR2 YSLEER. The CDR3 spells CASSLTTSDEQYF. CDR3 coding DNA: TGCGCCAGCAGCCTCACCACTAGCGACGAGCAGTACTTC.

This clone was detected a few times. The gene calls are TRBV5-1 and TRBJ2-7; 7 nucleotides match TRBD2. The CDR3 runs to 17 residues. Losses at the gene ends were 5 bases for V and 4 bases for J; bases not matched to a gene: 18. CDR1 and CDR2 (germline): SGHRS, YFSETQ. The CDR3 sequence: CASSPTIISGTKYEQYF. The CDR3 DNA reads as TGCGCCAGCAGTCCAACCATTATCAGCGGGACCAAGTACGAGCAGTACTTC.

V usage is TRBV18 and J usage is TRBJ2-7, with 8 bases fitting TRBD1. V was clipped by 6 bases and J by 5 bases; unmatched bases: 9. Germline assignment: CDR1 KGHSH and CDR2 LQKENI. The CDR3 is 14 residues long. CDR3 region: CASSPGQVLDEQYF. The CDR3 bases are TGTGCCAGCTCCCCGGGACAGGTGTTGGACGAGCAGTACTTC.

In this sample, this clone is medium-sized (0.01 to 0.1%). The chain links TRBV9 to TRBJ2-1; D is ambiguous. This CDR3 region has 15 residues. The germline V gene has CDR1 SGDLS and CDR2 YYNGEE. Trimming stripped 1 base from V and 3 bases from J, with 11 bases between. This CDR3 reads CASSVLGEHYNEQFF. CDR3 sequence (DNA): TGTGCCAGCAGCGTATTAGGCGAGCACTACAATGAGCAGTTCTTC.

V usage is TRBV15 and J usage is TRBJ2-3; 10 nucleotides agree with TRBD2. The germline V gene encodes CDR1 LNHNV and CDR2 YYDKDF (reference sequence). CDR3 length: 15 residues. V was pared by 4 bases and J by 2 bases, with 3 bases of the junction left unmatched. The CDR3 sequence: CATSTGLADTDTQYF. In DNA, the CDR3 is TGTGCCACCAGCACCGGACTAGCGGACACAGATACGCAGTATTTT.

The rearrangement joins TRBV19 to TRBJ2-7; possibly TRBD2 for D (6 bases). From germline, CDR1 is LNHDA and CDR2 SQIVND (reference sequence). Trimming took 0 bases from V and 5 from J, leaving 17 bases between them. This CDR3 contains 16 residues. The CDR3 loop is CASSIEAGFNADEQYF. Written as DNA, the CDR3 is TGTGCCAGTAGTATAGAAGCGGGCTTCAACGCCGACGAGCAGTACTTC.

This sequence joins TRBV30 and TRBJ1-1; a possible D gene is TRBD1 (5 bases). This CDR3 region has 13 residues. Germline V gene sequence: CDR1 GTSNPN, CDR2 SVGIG (reference sequence). Trimming pared 0 bases from V and 6 bases from J, leaving 11 bases between. The CDR3, as DNA: TGTGCCTGGAGTGTTGGGGGATTTGCTGAAGCTTTCTTT. This sequence encodes CAWSVGGFAEAFF. Full variable domain (remainder filled in from reference TRBV30 and TRBJ1-1): SQTIHQWPATLVQPVGSPLSLECTVEGTSNPNLYWYRQAAGRGLQLLFYSVGIGQISSEVPQNLSASRPQDRQFILSSKKLLLSDSGFYLCAWSVGGFAEAFFGQGTRLTVV.

The CDR3 sequence is CASSPQKSNYGYTF. CDR3 nucleotides: TGTGCCAGCTCACCACAGAAGTCTAACTATGGCTACACCTTC. The rearrangement links TRBV18 to TRBJ1-2; no firm D call. V shed 1 base and J shed 0 bases, with 6 bases lying between them. CDR3 length: 14 amino acids. CDR1 and CDR2 from the germline V gene are KGHSH and LQKENI.

This clone was detected only a few times. The chain links TRBV5-1 to TRBJ2-7; 9 nucleotides align to TRBD1. With 1 base clipped from V and 1 base from J, the junction kept 15 bases outside the gene matches. CDR1 is SGHRS and CDR2 is YFSETQ in the germline V gene. The CDR3 loop spans 19 amino acids. In nucleotides, the CDR3 is TGCGCCAGCAGCTTGAATGTCCAAAACAGGGGGCAGAAGTCCTACGAGCAGTACTTC. Protein sequence: CASSLNVQNRGQKSYEQYF. Drawing the rest from reference TRBV5-1 and TRBJ2-7, the complete variable domain is KAGVTQTPRYLIKTRGQQVTLSCSPISGHRSVSWYQQTPGQGLQFLFEYFSETQRNKGNFPGRFSGRQFSNSRSEMNVSTLELGDSALYLCASSLNVQNRGQKSYEQYFGPGTRLTVT.

This clone has more than one count but fewer than ten. J is TRBJ2-7 and V is TRBV18; tentatively, D is TRBD1 (6 bases). Trimming left V 1 base short and J 5 bases short, with 12 bases between. Germline lookup yields CDR1 KGHSH and CDR2 LQKENI. The CDR3 contains 14 residues. The CDR3 is CASSPRRQVNEQYF. CDR3 DNA: TGTGCCAGCTCACCACGGAGACAGGTCAACGAGCAGTACTTC.

The table lists this clone with a few counts. J is TRBJ2-3 and V is TRBV30, with D perhaps TRBD2 (6 bases). Trimming took off 5 bases at V and 5 bases at J, with 14 bases between the two ends. The CDR3 has 13 residues. Per the germline V gene, CDR1 is GTSNPN and CDR2 is SVGIG (reference sequence). The CDR3 is CAWGANGGDTQYF. CDR3 DNA: TGTGCCTGGGGGGCTAACGGGGGAGATACGCAGTATTTT.

This sequence joins TRBV18 and TRBJ1-5, with D perhaps TRBD1 (5 bases). The CDR3 contains 15 residues. CDR1 and CDR2 (germline): KGHSH, LQKENI. V was cut by 6 bases and J by 0 bases, with 12 bases left in between. CDR3 sequence: CASSRTDNSNQPQHF. The CDR3 DNA follows: TGTGCCAGCTCCCGGACGGACAATAGCAATCAGCCCCAGCATTTT.

The chain carries TRBV30 and TRBJ2-7, with D tentatively TRBD1 (6 bases). The V and J ends lost 3 bases and 2 bases respectively, with 14 bases between them. The CDR3 contains 14 residues. Looked up from germline, CDR1 is GTSNPN and CDR2 is SVGIG (reference sequence). The CDR3 region is CAWRERQGPYEQYF. Here the CDR3 DNA reads TGTGCCTGGAGGGAACGCCAGGGGCCCTACGAGCAGTACTTC.

V and J are TRBV18 and TRBJ2-5, with D maybe TRBD1 (5 bases). There are 13 residues in the CDR3. CDR1 and CDR2 from the germline V gene are KGHSH and LQKENI. Trimming stripped 6 bases from V and 5 bases from J, with 13 bases between. As DNA, the CDR3 is TGTGCCAGCTCCCTCAGGGATAGGGAGACCCAGTACTTC. It yields the protein CASSLRDRETQYF.

The V gene is TRBV30, the J gene TRBJ2-7; TRBD2 might be the D (5 bases). This CDR3 contains 14 residues. The germline CDR1 and CDR2 sequences are GTSNPN and SVGIG (reference sequence). V was pared by 3 bases and J by 0 bases, with 12 bases between. In DNA form, the CDR3 reads TGTGCCTGGAGCTCAATCCGGGGCTCCTACGAGCAGTACTTC. Its protein is CAWSSIRGSYEQYF.

This clone was found a few times. V usage is TRBV7-9 and J usage is TRBJ1-2; 7 bases fit TRBD1. The ends lost 10 bases at V and 8 bases at J; junction bases unmatched: 10. This CDR3 is built from 12 residues. In germline, CDR1 is SEHNR, CDR2 FQNEAQ (reference sequence). The CDR3 reads CATQQGGAGYTF. The CDR3 DNA is TGTGCCACACAACAAGGGGGCGCAGGCTACACCTTC.

The chain joins TRBV29-1 to TRBJ2-1, with 10 bases aligning to TRBD1. CDR1 is SQVTM, CDR2 ANQGSEA, per germline. The trim removed 6 bases at V and 6 bases at J, leaving 2 bases unmatched. This CDR3 region has 12 residues. Here the CDR3 reads CSVWTGGNEQFF. The CDR3 DNA follows: TGCAGCGTGTGGACAGGGGGCAATGAGCAGTTCTTC.

This clone was seen once. This sequence joins TRBV5-1 and TRBJ1-2; D gene uncertain. V was pared by 5 bases and J by 0 bases, with 11 bases between. The CDR3 covers 14 residues. Per germline, CDR1 SGHRS and CDR2 YFSETQ. The DNA of the CDR3 is TGCGCCAGCAGACCAGAGACCACTAACTATGGCTACACCTTC. Translating it yields CASRPETTNYGYTF.

CDR3 amino acids: CATSRDGQGQETQYF. Written as DNA, the CDR3 is TGTGCCACCAGCAGAGATGGACAGGGCCAAGAGACCCAGTACTTC. The J gene is TRBJ2-5, the V gene TRBV15, with 8 bases identical to TRBD1. Germline CDR1 and CDR2: LNHNV and YYDKDF (reference sequence). The trim removed 0 bases at V and 1 base at J, leaving 1 base unmatched. This CDR3 region has 15 residues.

The chain employs TRBV5-1 and TRBJ1-2; TRBD1 aligns across 8 bases. Germline V lookup: CDR1 SGHRS, CDR2 YFSETQ. J lost 6 bases, V lost 4 bases, and 2 bases had no gene match. The CDR3 is 12 amino acids. In DNA, the CDR3 is TGCGCCAGCAGCCTACAGGGGGATGGCTACACCTTC. It codes for CASSLQGDGYTF. Based on the CDR3 plus reference TRBV5-1 and TRBJ1-2, the full variable domain is KAGVTQTPRYLIKTRGQQVTLSCSPISGHRSVSWYQQTPGQGLQFLFEYFSETQRNKGNFPGRFSGRQFSNSRSEMNVSTLELGDSALYLCASSLQGDGYTFGSGTRLTVV.

V usage is TRBV5-1 and J usage is TRBJ2-7; no firm D call. The V gene lost 0 bases and the J gene lost 6 bases, with 13 bases spanning the gap. CDR1 is SGHRS and CDR2 is YFSETQ in the germline V gene. The CDR3 runs to 14 residues. The CDR3 loop reads CASSLEAALTEQYF. The CDR3 nucleotides are TGCGCCAGCAGCTTGGAGGCGGCCCTCACCGAGCAGTACTTC.

The V gene is TRBV7-9, the J gene TRBJ2-6; D not resolved. Germline CDR1 is SEHNR and CDR2 is FQNEAQ (reference sequence). This CDR3 comprises 13 residues. V lost 6 bases to trimming and J lost 3 bases, with 6 bases between them. CDR3 sequence: CASRAVGANVLTF. CDR3 in DNA: TGTGCCAGCAGGGCGGTTGGGGCCAACGTCCTGACTTTC. The complete variable domain, with remaining parts taken from reference TRBV7-9 and TRBJ2-6, reads DTGVSQNPRHKITKRGQNVTFRCDPISEHNRLYWYRQTLGQGPEFLTYFQNEAQLEKSRLLSDRFSAERPKGSFSTLEIQRTEQGDSAMYLCASRAVGANVLTFGAGSRLTVL.